The 10 T cell receptor beta chains in this list originate from one sample, sequenced in a study of blood T cell repertoires in COVID-19. Generated by immunoSEQ multiplex PCR, the TCRdb table keeps only in-frame clones and is missing some. The data show around 61,000 clones, with roughly 89% seen just once and approximately 1.3% held by the top ten. Material: peripheral blood. Receptors were obtained from a man between 60 and 75 years old with acute or convalescent COVID-19.

J is TRBJ1-5 and V is TRBV5-8; D ambiguous. The CDR3 sequence is 16 residues long. Trimming removed 4 bases at V and 1 base at J, with 15 bases between. The V gene's germline CDR1 is SGHTS and CDR2 YDEGEE. The CDR3 protein is CASSRTRRVSNQPQHF. Here the CDR3 DNA reads TGTGCCAGCAGCCGTACACGGCGGGTAAGCAATCAGCCCCAGCATTTT.

This chain links TRBV5-1 with TRBJ2-1; the D gene is possibly TRBD2 (6 bases). The V end lost 4 bases, the J end lost 4 bases, and 18 bases lay between the germline ends. Germline CDR1 reads SGHRS; CDR2 reads YFSETQ. The CDR3 length is 16 residues. The CDR3 spells CASSPAGRTGYNEQFF. The CDR3 region has the DNA TGCGCCAGCAGCCCGGCGGGACGAACCGGGTACAATGAGCAGTTCTTC.

The chain is built from TRBV10-2 and TRBJ1-2; D possibly corresponds to TRBD1 (6 bases). The CDR3 spans 13 residues. Germline V lookup: CDR1 WSHSY, CDR2 SAAADI. V lost 8 bases and J 5 bases, leaving 15 bases between the germline ends. The CDR3 reads CASSLDRVYGYTF. Here the CDR3 DNA reads TGCGCCAGCTCCTTGGACAGAGTATATGGCTACACCTTC.

This clone was observed once. The chain recombines TRBV9 with TRBJ2-1; D is uncertain. V dropped 0 bases and J dropped 4 bases, with 14 bases sitting between them. CDR3 size: 16 residues. Germline V gene lookup returns CDR1 SGDLS and CDR2 YYNGEE. The CDR3 spells CASSVEALGSYNEQFF. CDR3 bases: TGTGCCAGCAGCGTAGAGGCCCTCGGGTCGTACAATGAGCAGTTCTTC.

This rearrangement joins TRBV5-6 to TRBJ2-2, with D maybe TRBD1 (6 bases). CDR1 is SGHDT, CDR2 YYEEEE, per germline. V was shortened by 4 bases and J by 2 bases, with 15 bases between the two germline ends. The CDR3 is made up of 16 amino acids. The CDR3 here is CASSVRTVSNTGELFF. The CDR3 DNA is TGTGCCAGCAGCGTAAGGACAGTTTCTAACACCGGGGAGCTGTTTTTT.

This clone has only a few counts. The V and J genes are TRBV5-6 and TRBJ1-2; perhaps TRBD1 as D (5 bases). Germline V gene lookup returns CDR1 SGHDT and CDR2 YYEEEE. Trimming pared 0 bases from V and 2 bases from J, leaving 8 bases between. The CDR3 runs 14 residues. In DNA form, the CDR3 reads TGTGCCAGCAGCTTGGCGTGGGGCAACTATGGCTACACCTTC. Translation gives CASSLAWGNYGYTF.

As for this clone: Different DNA sequences within this sample yield the same CDR3. This chain links TRBV5-4 with TRBJ1-2; D might be TRBD1 (6 bases). Trimming removed 0 bases at V and 4 bases at J, with 10 bases between. Per the germline V gene, CDR1 is SGHNT and CDR2 is YYREEE (reference sequence). The CDR3 contains 14 residues. The CDR3 reads CASSLDRVSYGYTF. In nucleotides, the CDR3 is TGTGCCAGCAGCTTGGACAGGGTATCCTATGGCTACACCTTC.

The V gene is TRBV12-5, the J gene TRBJ1-2; TRBD1 is a possible D gene (6 bases). Trimming took off 2 bases at V and 8 bases at J, with 12 bases between the two ends. The CDR3 has 13 amino acids. CDR1 and CDR2 from the germline V gene are LGHNT and FRNRAP. This chain's CDR3 is CASGLRDTKGYTF. The DNA of the CDR3 is TGTGCTAGTGGTTTGCGGGACACCAAAGGCTACACCTTC.

DNA for the CDR3: TGCAGTGCTAGTGAACAGTATAATTCACCCCTCCACTTT. Amino acids: CSASEQYNSPLHF. The V gene is TRBV20-1, the J gene TRBJ1-6; D is unclear. V dropped 3 bases and J dropped 4 bases, with 7 bases sitting between them. The CDR3 spans 13 residues. The germline V gene has CDR1 DFQATT and CDR2 SNEGSKA (reference sequence).

This sequence joins TRBV4-1 and TRBJ1-3; D possibly corresponds to TRBD1 (5 bases). The germline CDR1 and CDR2 sequences are MGHRA and YSYEKL. This CDR3 spans 12 amino acids. Deletions cut 8 bases from V and 3 bases from J, with 8 bases between. The CDR3 bases are TGCGCCAGCCGGGGGGATGGAAACACCATATATTTT. This translates into CASRGDGNTIYF.